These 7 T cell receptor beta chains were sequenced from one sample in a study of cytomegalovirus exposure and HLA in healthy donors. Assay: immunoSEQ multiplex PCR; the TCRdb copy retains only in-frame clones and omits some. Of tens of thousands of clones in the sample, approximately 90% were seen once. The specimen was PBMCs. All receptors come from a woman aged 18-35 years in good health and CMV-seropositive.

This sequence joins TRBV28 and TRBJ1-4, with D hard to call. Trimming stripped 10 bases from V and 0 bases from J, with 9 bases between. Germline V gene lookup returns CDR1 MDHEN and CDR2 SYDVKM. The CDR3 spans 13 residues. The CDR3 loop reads CATRGSTNEKLFF. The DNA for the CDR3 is TGTGCCACCCGGGGATCAACTAATGAAAAACTGTTTTTT.

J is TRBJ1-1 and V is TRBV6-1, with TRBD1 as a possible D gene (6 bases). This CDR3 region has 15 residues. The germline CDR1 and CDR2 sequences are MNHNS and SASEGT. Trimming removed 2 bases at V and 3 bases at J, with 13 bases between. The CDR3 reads CASSETWGLDTEAFF. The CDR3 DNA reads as TGTGCCAGCAGTGAAACCTGGGGGCTGGACACTGAAGCTTTCTTT.

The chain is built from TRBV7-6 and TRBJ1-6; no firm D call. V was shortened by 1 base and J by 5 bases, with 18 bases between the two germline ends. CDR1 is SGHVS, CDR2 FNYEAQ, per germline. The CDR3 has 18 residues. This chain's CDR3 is CASSLVGLGHSDNSPLHF. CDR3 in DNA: TGTGCCAGCAGCTTAGTTGGGTTGGGCCATTCCGATAATTCACCCCTCCACTTT.

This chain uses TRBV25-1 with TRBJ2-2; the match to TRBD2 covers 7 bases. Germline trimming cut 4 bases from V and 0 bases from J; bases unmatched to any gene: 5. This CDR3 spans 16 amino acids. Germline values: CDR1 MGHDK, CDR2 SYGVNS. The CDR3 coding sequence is TGTGCCAGCAGTGGGGGAAGCGGGGCGAACACCGGGGAGCTGTTTTTT. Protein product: CASSGGSGANTGELFF.

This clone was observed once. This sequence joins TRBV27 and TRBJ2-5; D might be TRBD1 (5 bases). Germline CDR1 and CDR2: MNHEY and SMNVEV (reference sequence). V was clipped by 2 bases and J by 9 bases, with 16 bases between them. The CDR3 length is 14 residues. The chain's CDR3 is CASSLRVGPSPQYF. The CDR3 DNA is TGTGCCAGCAGTTTAAGGGTGGGGCCATCACCCCAGTACTTC.

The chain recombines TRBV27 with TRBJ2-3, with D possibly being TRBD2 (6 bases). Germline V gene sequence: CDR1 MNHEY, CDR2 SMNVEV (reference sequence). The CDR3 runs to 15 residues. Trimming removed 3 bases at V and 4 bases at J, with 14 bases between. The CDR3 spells CASSFSGVRPDTQYF. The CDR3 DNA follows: TGTGCCAGCAGTTTTTCGGGAGTGAGGCCAGATACGCAGTATTTT.

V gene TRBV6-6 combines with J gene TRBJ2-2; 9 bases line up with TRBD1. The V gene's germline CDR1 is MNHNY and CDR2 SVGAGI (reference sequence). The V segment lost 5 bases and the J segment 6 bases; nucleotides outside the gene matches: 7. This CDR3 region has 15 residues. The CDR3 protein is CASSRGQGFAGELFF. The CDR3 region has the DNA TGTGCCAGCAGTAGGGGACAGGGCTTTGCCGGGGAGCTGTTTTTT.